This is a list of T cell receptor beta chains from one sample in a study of control samples from healthy donors and cancer patients. Profiled with immunoSEQ multiplex PCR; TCRdb holds only in-frame clones, not every one. The table has 100,000 to 150,000 clones, approximately 89% seen once; the top ten hold approximately 7.5%. Sequenced material: PBMCs. These receptors all stem from a man in his fifties with head and neck cancer. The CDR3 runs from the conserved cysteine through the conserved F or W. Each record gives: clone size, V gene, D gene, J gene, CDR3 DNA, CDR3 protein. A D gene is named only where the DNA matches it firmly. Size values are once, few and many counts, or a class for expanded clones, and some rows have none.

clone size: .
V gene: TRBV15
D gene: .
J gene: TRBJ1-5
CDR3 DNA: TGTGCCACCAGTTACAGCAATCAGCCCCAGCATTTT
CDR3 protein: CATSYSNQPQHF

clone size: .
V gene: TRBV7-9
D gene: .
J gene: TRBJ1-6
CDR3 DNA: TGTGCCAGCAGTTCATTCAATTCACCCCTCCACTTT
CDR3 protein: CASSSFNSPLHF

clone size: .
V gene: TRBV28
D gene: .
J gene: TRBJ2-2
CDR3 DNA: TGTGCCAGCAGATCGGAGGTATACTTGGACGCGAACACCGGGGAGCTGTTTTTT
CDR3 protein: CASRSEVYLDANTGELFF

clone size: .
V gene: TRBV4-1
D gene: TRBD1
J gene: TRBJ1-1
CDR3 DNA: TGCGCCAGCCGACAGGGGGTACGTTGGGGCACTGAAGCTTTCTTT
CDR3 protein: CASRQGVRWGTEAFF

clone size: once
V gene: TRBV6-5
D gene: .
J gene: TRBJ2-5
CDR3 DNA: TGTGCCAGCAGTTACTCGACGGTAGGGGGCCAAGAGACCCAGTACTTC
CDR3 protein: CASSYSTVGGQETQYF

clone size: .
V gene: TRBV18
D gene: .
J gene: TRBJ1-2
CDR3 DNA: TGTGCCAGCTCACCTTTTGATGGGGGTTCCTATGGCTACACCTTC
CDR3 protein: CASSPFDGGSYGYTF

clone size: .
V gene: TRBV7-9
D gene: .
J gene: TRBJ1-1
CDR3 DNA: TGTGCGAGCAGCTTTGGGTCCAGGGGAGCCACTGAAGCTTTCTTT
CDR3 protein: CASSFGSRGATEAFF

clone size: .
V gene: TRBV7-6
D gene: .
J gene: TRBJ2-4
CDR3 DNA: TGTGCCAGCAGCCTGGTCGGGGGCGGGGACATTCAGTACTTC
CDR3 protein: CASSLVGGGDIQYF

clone size: .
V gene: TRBV3-1/TRBV3-2
D gene: .
J gene: TRBJ2-5
CDR3 DNA: TGTGCCAGCAGCCAAGATACGGGACAACAAGAGACCCAGTACTTC
CDR3 protein: CASSQDTGQQETQYF

clone size: once
V gene: TRBV19
D gene: TRBD1
J gene: TRBJ2-1
CDR3 DNA: TGTGCCAGTAGCCCTTGGGGACAGGGGAACAATGAGCAGTTCTTC
CDR3 protein: CASSPWGQGNNEQFF

clone size: .
V gene: TRBV27
D gene: .
J gene: TRBJ2-1
CDR3 DNA: TGTGCCAGCAGTTTATCGCGCGGGAACAATGAGCAGTTCTTC
CDR3 protein: CASSLSRGNNEQFF

clone size: .
V gene: TRBV19
D gene: .
J gene: TRBJ1-1
CDR3 DNA: TGTGCCAGTACCTCAGCGCAGTTGAACACTGAAGCTTTCTTT
CDR3 protein: CASTSAQLNTEAFF

clone size: .
V gene: TRBV4-1
D gene: TRBD2
J gene: TRBJ2-1
CDR3 DNA: TGCGCCAGCAGCCAAGAGGGACTAGCGGGACTTGGAGAGCAGTTCTTC
CDR3 protein: CASSQEGLAGLGEQFF

clone size: .
V gene: TRBV6-5
D gene: .
J gene: TRBJ2-7
CDR3 DNA: TGTGCCAGCAGTCCCCAGAAGGCGTCCTACGAGCAGTACTTC
CDR3 protein: CASSPQKASYEQYF

clone size: .
V gene: TRBV28
D gene: .
J gene: TRBJ2-2
CDR3 DNA: TGTGCCAGCAGTTTATTGGGCAGGGATGTGCGAGGGAACACCGGGGAGCTGTTTTTT
CDR3 protein: CASSLLGRDVRGNTGELFF

clone size: .
V gene: TRBV10-3
D gene: .
J gene: TRBJ1-6
CDR3 DNA: TGTGCCATCAGTGTGGGCCTTTATAATTCACCCCTCCACTTT
CDR3 protein: CAISVGLYNSPLHF

clone size: .
V gene: TRBV9
D gene: TRBD2
J gene: TRBJ2-1
CDR3 DNA: TGTGCCAGCAGCTCCGTAGCGGGAGCCTACAATGAGCAGTTCTTC
CDR3 protein: CASSSVAGAYNEQFF

clone size: .
V gene: TRBV28
D gene: TRBD1
J gene: TRBJ1-2
CDR3 DNA: TGTGCCAGCAGAAGACAGGGGCTGGTGGATGGCTACACCTTC
CDR3 protein: CASRRQGLVDGYTF